A single sample gave rise to the 31 T cell receptor beta chains below, sequenced in a study of cytomegalovirus exposure and HLA in healthy donors. Profiling relied on immunoSEQ multiplex PCR, and the TCRdb table lists in-frame clones only, not all of them. The sample includes tens of thousands of clones, about nine tenths of them seen just once. The material sequenced was PBMCs. These receptors all stem from a woman aged 18-30 years in good health and CMV-seropositive.

The genes are TRBV30 and TRBJ1-6; TRBD1 matches 7 bases. Germline CDR1 and CDR2: GTSNPN and SVGIG (reference sequence). This CDR3 spans 14 amino acids. Trimming removed 3 bases from V and 7 bases from J; junction bases left unmatched: 6. CDR3 sequence: CAWRGDRENSPLHF. CDR3 DNA: TGTGCCTGGAGGGGAGACAGGGAGAATTCACCCCTCCACTTT.

The chain recombines TRBV28 with TRBJ1-6; D not resolved. The V gene's germline CDR1 is MDHEN and CDR2 SYDVKM. V was trimmed by 8 bases and J by 0 bases, leaving 11 bases between them. This CDR3 spans 15 amino acids. The CDR3 spells CASGPTSSYNSPLHF. The CDR3, as DNA: TGTGCCAGCGGGCCTACGAGCTCCTATAATTCACCCCTCCACTTT.

This chain connects TRBV6-6 to TRBJ2-7; D is ambiguous. The CDR3 length is 14 residues. Trimming took off 1 base at V and 4 bases at J, with 11 bases between the two ends. The germline V gene has CDR1 MNHNY and CDR2 SVGAGI (reference sequence). The CDR3, as DNA: TGTGCCAGCAGTTACTTAGGAGCGAGGTACGAGCAGTACTTC. Amino acids: CASSYLGARYEQYF.

The chain joins TRBV19 to TRBJ1-1; D is unresolved. The CDR3 consists of 16 residues. Germline CDR1 LNHDA, CDR2 SQIVND (reference sequence). The germline V and J ends were trimmed by 7 bases and 1 base, with 19 bases remaining between them. Here the CDR3 DNA reads TGTGCCAGTACCCCCTACTGGGGAGTCTCGAACACTGAAGCTTTCTTT. This gives the protein CASTPYWGVSNTEAFF.

The rearrangement uses TRBV29-1 and TRBJ1-1, with D possibly matching TRBD1 (5 bases). Trimming removed 5 bases from V and 0 bases from J, with 7 bases in between. Germline CDR1 SQVTM, CDR2 ANQGSEA. This CDR3 is 12 amino acids long. Here the CDR3 reads CSVRQMNTEAFF. The CDR3 nucleotides are TGCAGCGTTCGACAGATGAACACTGAAGCTTTCTTT.

The V gene is TRBV5-6, the J gene TRBJ2-1; 9 nucleotides match TRBD2. CDR1 and CDR2 from the germline V gene are SGHDT and YYEEEE. The CDR3 extends over 17 amino acids. The J segment lost 9 bases and the V segment lost 0 bases, leaving 13 bases of the junction unmatched. The CDR3 nucleotides are TGTGCCAGCAGCTTGGCGCCGAGCGGGGGGCCCTCGGGTGAGCAGTTCTTC. Encoded protein: CASSLAPSGGPSGEQFF.

Concerning this clone: This same CDR3 is encoded by further DNA sequences in the sample. The chain has TRBV18 and TRBJ1-5; a possible D gene is TRBD1 (5 bases). This CDR3 is built from 13 residues. Germline V lookup: CDR1 KGHSH, CDR2 LQKENI. V lost 6 bases and J 4 bases, leaving 10 bases between the germline ends. CDR3: CASSPGQNQPQHF. The CDR3 coding sequence is TGTGCCAGCTCGCCAGGACAAAATCAGCCCCAGCATTTT.

The gene calls are TRBV13 and TRBJ1-2; D perhaps matches TRBD1 (6 bases). Per the germline V gene, CDR1 is PRHDT and CDR2 is FYEKMQ (reference sequence). CDR3 length equals 15 residues. V lost 2 bases to trimming and J lost 3 bases, with 13 bases between them. The CDR3 protein is CASSLRNRDHYGYTF. The CDR3 coding sequence is TGTGCCAGCAGCTTACGTAACAGGGACCACTATGGCTACACCTTC. Supplemented by reference TRBV13 and TRBJ1-2, the full variable domain reads AAGVIQSPRHLIKEKRETATLKCYPIPRHDTVYWYQQGPGQDPQFLISFYEKMQSDKGSIPDRFSAQQFSDYHSELNMSSLELGDSALYFCASSLRNRDHYGYTFGSGTRLTVV.

This chain uses TRBV7-6 with TRBJ2-1; 9 bases agree with TRBD1. The germline V gene has CDR1 SGHVS and CDR2 FNYEAQ. CDR3 length: 14 residues. The V gene end was trimmed by 5 bases and the J gene end by 9 bases; junction bases not matched to a gene: 8. CDR3 loop: CASSPWTGDSEQFF. CDR3 sequence (DNA): TGTGCCAGCAGCCCTTGGACAGGGGACAGTGAGCAGTTCTTC.

The CDR3 reads CASSQRTSGGRSNGELFF. The CDR3, as DNA: TGTGCCAGCAGCCAGCGGACTAGCGGGGGAAGAAGTAACGGGGAGCTGTTTTTT. The chain combines TRBV14 with TRBJ2-2; 13 bases line up with TRBD2. V lost 3 bases and J lost 7; bases outside the gene matches: 11. The CDR3 consists of 18 residues. The V gene's germline CDR1 is SGHDN and CDR2 FVKESK.

This clone was seen a handful of times. The chain links TRBV4-1 to TRBJ1-2; perhaps TRBD1 as D (5 bases). Trimming took off 4 bases at V and 1 base at J, with 7 bases between the two ends. Germline V gene data show CDR1 as MGHRA and CDR2 as YSYEKL. The CDR3 runs 13 residues. The CDR3 sequence: CASSRDSNYGYTF. CDR3 DNA: TGCGCCAGCAGCCGAGACAGTAACTATGGCTACACCTTC.

Points on this clone: An end of the junction does not agree with germline; a read error may underlie this. In DNA, the CDR3 is TGCGCCAGCAGCTTGCAGGGGGCGAACGCTGAAGCTTTCTTT. Its protein product is CASSLQGANAEAFF. J is TRBJ1-1 and V is TRBV5-1; 8 bases fit TRBD1. This CDR3 comprises 14 residues. The V gene's germline CDR1 is SGHRS and CDR2 YFSETQ.

The V gene is TRBV5-1, the J gene TRBJ1-4; the match to TRBD1 covers 7 bases. Trimming removed 4 bases from V and 3 bases from J; junction bases left unmatched: 3. The germline V gene encodes CDR1 SGHRS and CDR2 YFSETQ. The CDR3 sequence is 14 residues long. The CDR3 DNA reads as TGCGCCAGCAGCACGACAGGGCCTAATGAAAAACTGTTTTTT. As protein: CASSTTGPNEKLFF.

V and J are TRBV5-1 and TRBJ2-3; 8 bases agree with TRBD1. CDR1 and CDR2 from the germline V gene are SGHRS and YFSETQ. Losses at the gene ends were 5 bases for V and 0 bases for J; bases not matched to a gene: 5. The CDR3 runs to 15 residues. In nucleotides, the CDR3 is TGCGCCAGCAGAACGACAGGGGTTAGCACAGATACGCAGTATTTT. Translation gives CASRTTGVSTDTQYF.

The rearrangement links TRBV11-3 to TRBJ2-5; 9 nucleotides agree with TRBD1. The V gene's germline CDR1 is SGHNT and CDR2 YENEEA. The J segment lost 5 bases and the V segment lost 1 base, leaving 2 bases of the junction unmatched. This CDR3 has 14 residues. The DNA for the CDR3 is TGTGCCAGCAGCTTAGCGACAGGGGGGGAGACCCAGTACTTC. Residues: CASSLATGGETQYF.

The genes are TRBV2 and TRBJ1-5; D is ambiguous. V was shortened by 6 bases and J by 4 bases, with 10 bases between the two germline ends. Germline CDR1 is SNHLY and CDR2 is FYNNEI. The CDR3 covers 13 residues. The CDR3 coding sequence is TGTGCCAGCAGGACACAAGAGAATCAGCCCCAGCATTTT. Its translation: CASRTQENQPQHF.

This chain joins TRBV5-6 and TRBJ1-4; 7 bases align to TRBD1. The CDR3 has 13 amino acids. Germline CDR1 and CDR2: SGHDT and YYEEEE. V lost 3 bases and J lost 8; bases outside the gene matches: 4. CDR3 nucleotide sequence: TGTGCCAGCAGCTCAGGGGGAAGGGAAAAACTGTTTTTT. Amino acids: CASSSGGREKLFF.

The chain carries TRBV6-1 and TRBJ2-6, with D possibly matching TRBD2 (6 bases). The germline gives CDR1 MNHNS, CDR2 SASEGT. The CDR3 has 17 amino acids. V lost 3 bases and J 0 bases, leaving 12 bases between the germline ends. The CDR3 DNA follows: TGTGCCAGCAGTGAGGTGGCGGGAAGCTCTGGGGCCAACGTCCTGACTTTC. Protein sequence: CASSEVAGSSGANVLTF.

This chain joins TRBV19 and TRBJ2-5; 9 positions match TRBD1. Looked up from germline, CDR1 is LNHDA and CDR2 is SQIVND (reference sequence). There are 17 residues in the CDR3. J lost 5 bases, V lost 0 bases, and 10 bases had no gene match. DNA of the CDR3: TGTGCCAGTAGTATAGAAAGGGCTACAGGGGGCTTGGAGACCCAGTACTTC. It yields the protein CASSIERATGGLETQYF.

The chain recombines TRBV28 with TRBJ2-1; 9 nucleotides agree with TRBD2. V lost 2 bases, J lost 7 bases, and 3 bases stayed unmatched. The CDR3 has 14 residues. CDR1 and CDR2 from the germline V gene are MDHEN and SYDVKM. CDR3 protein: CASSLRSGGNEQFF. As DNA, the CDR3 is TGTGCCAGCAGTTTAAGAAGCGGGGGGAATGAGCAGTTCTTC.

The V gene is TRBV29-1, the J gene TRBJ2-1; 12 bases are shared with TRBD2. This CDR3 comprises 16 residues. With 3 bases clipped from V and 5 bases from J, the junction kept 8 bases outside the gene matches. The germline V gene encodes CDR1 SQVTM and CDR2 ANQGSEA. CDR3 DNA sequence: TGCAGCGTTGAGGGTTCGGCTAGCGGGGGGGACAATGAGCAGTTCTTC. Protein: CSVEGSASGGDNEQFF.

The chain recombines TRBV2 with TRBJ2-6, with D possibly matching TRBD2 (6 bases). Germline loops: CDR1 SNHLY, CDR2 FYNNEI. The CDR3 runs 14 residues. Deletions cut 8 bases from V and 0 bases from J, with 8 bases between. The CDR3 nucleotides read TGTGCCAGCTCCGGGAGCTCTGGGGCCAACGTCCTGACTTTC. Its protein product is CASSGSSGANVLTF.

This clone was detected a few times. The gene calls are TRBV7-9 and TRBJ1-2, with D maybe TRBD1 (6 bases). Germline-derived CDR1 and CDR2 are SEHNR and FQNEAQ (reference sequence). This CDR3 contains 15 residues. V was shortened by 5 bases and J by 4 bases, with 17 bases between the two germline ends. The CDR3 region is CASSPQGREGYGYTF. The CDR3 DNA reads as TGTGCCAGCAGCCCCCAGGGGAGGGAAGGCTATGGCTACACCTTC.

The V call is TRBV5-8, the J call TRBJ2-3; D possibly corresponds to TRBD2 (5 bases). This CDR3 contains 13 residues. Germline CDR1 and CDR2: SGHTS and YDEGEE. V dropped 5 bases and J dropped 4 bases, with 11 bases sitting between them. This CDR3 reads CASRKREADTQYF. The DNA for the CDR3 is TGTGCCAGCAGGAAGAGGGAAGCAGATACGCAGTATTTT.

This chain's CDR3 is CASRPHDRAHGELFF. The CDR3, as DNA: TGTGCCAGCAGGCCTCACGACAGGGCGCACGGGGAGCTGTTTTTT. The chain is built from TRBV9 and TRBJ2-2; TRBD1 matches 7 bases. There are 15 residues in the CDR3. V shed 5 bases, J shed 7 bases, and the junction held 11 bases outside the gene matches. Germline CDR1 and CDR2: SGDLS and YYNGEE.

V usage is TRBV27 and J usage is TRBJ2-1; D not resolved. Between the trimmed V and J ends, which lost 8 bases and 0 bases, there was a span of 11 bases. This CDR3 is built from 14 residues. In germline, CDR1 is MNHEY, CDR2 SMNVEV (reference sequence). In nucleotides, the CDR3 is TGTGCCAGCGCTCGTTATAGCTCCTACAATGAGCAGTTCTTC. Its protein product is CASARYSSYNEQFF.

The rearrangement joins TRBV28 to TRBJ1-2, with 9 bases fitting TRBD1. Losses at the gene ends were 8 bases for V and 5 bases for J; bases not matched to a gene: 6. The CDR3 consists of 13 residues. The V gene's germline CDR1 is MDHEN and CDR2 SYDVKM. The CDR3 is CASVTGGGYGYTF. For the CDR3, the DNA is TGTGCCAGCGTGACAGGGGGAGGATATGGCTACACCTTC.

The gene calls are TRBV2 and TRBJ2-7; 10 positions agree with TRBD1. In germline, CDR1 is SNHLY, CDR2 FYNNEI. The V and J ends lost 7 bases and 1 base, in that order; junction bases with no gene match: 16. The CDR3 has 18 residues. The CDR3, as DNA: TGTGCCAGCAAATCACCCCGGGGGGACAGGGGCACATCCTACGAGCAGTACTTC. This sequence encodes CASKSPRGDRGTSYEQYF.

This chain joins TRBV18 and TRBJ1-1, with D hard to call. The CDR3 has 15 amino acids. The V and J ends lost 1 base and 7 bases respectively, with 16 bases between them. Germline V gene lookup returns CDR1 KGHSH and CDR2 LQKENI. The CDR3: CASSPRARFAGEAFF. CDR3 coding DNA: TGTGCCAGCTCACCACGGGCAAGGTTCGCTGGTGAAGCTTTCTTT.

Only a few counts were recorded for this clone. V usage is TRBV6-4 and J usage is TRBJ2-3; 14 bases are a match to TRBD2. J gave up 4 bases and V 0 bases, and 0 bases lay outside the gene matches. Germline V CDR1 and CDR2: MRHNA, SNTAGT. This CDR3 is built from 16 residues. The CDR3 is CASSDSTSGGADTQYF. The CDR3 bases are TGTGCCAGCAGTGACTCGACTAGCGGGGGGGCAGATACGCAGTATTTT.

The rearrangement links TRBV5-4 to TRBJ2-7, with D maybe TRBD1 (6 bases). The V gene lost 1 base and the J gene lost 5 bases, with 13 bases spanning the gap. The CDR3 length is 14 residues. CDR1 is SGHNT and CDR2 is YYREEE in the germline V gene (reference sequence). CDR3 DNA sequence: TGTGCCAGCAGCTTGTTACAGGGTCTAAACGAGCAGTACTTC. The encoded protein is CASSLLQGLNEQYF.